The source of this T cell receptor beta chain is a study of T cell responses to AZD1222 COVID-19 vaccine (dated by TCRdb to the early 2020s). General notes on the study: TCR sequencing was performed for 233 trial participants, of whom around 200 were given two doses of AZD1222 and about 25 were given two doses of MenACWY control vaccine. Trial participants were enrolled by age into subgroups of 18-55, 56-69 and 70-plus years, and roughly 150, 30 and 60 TCR-sequenced participants, respectively, were included in these subgroups. The full study reports these points: Most participants were white British and females outnumbered males, and the authors suggested that clonal diversity may have been underestimated. Conclusions about previously exposed vaccinees are limited, since just 6 or 7 AZD1222 recipients were seropositive for SARS-CoV-2 at baseline. Nearly half of unique spike-specific TCRs reportedly recognized epitopes outside regions mutated in the B.1.351 and B.1.1.7 variants. No day 14 peak-response samples were available, so repertoires were characterized only after the peak T cell response. Vaccine-associated CD4 TCRs spanned the whole spike protein, with dominant responses in regions 160-218 and 743-854. The 56-69-year group was small, and its depth increase did not reach significance, likely because of low power. After two AZD1222 doses, spike-specific TCR breadth and depth were significantly higher than at day 0 and than in MenACWY recipients.

Reading from cysteine to phenylalanine, the CDR3 counts 15 amino acids. This entry keeps only the CDR3 DNA: 45 bases, framed from base 1. Trimming costs V 6 bases and J 0 bases, and their ends lie 14 bases apart. The germline V gene supplies CDR1 SNHLY and CDR2 FYNNEI. The sample's time point label is to be understood as: about 28 days (+/-7) after the second vaccine dose. Because spike-specific TCR depth and breadth did not differ between the two schedules, AZD1222 recipients who got a second dose at roughly 4 weeks were pooled with those who got a second dose at roughly 12 weeks. Vaccinee samples were obtained from the UK trials COV001 and COV002, which included a single-blind randomized controlled phase 2/3 trial of AZD1222 (ChAdOx1 nCoV-19) in healthy adults. For TCRbeta chain sequencing, PBMC samples were collected from trial participants at day 0 and at day 28 after the second dose. As regards this clone: The antigen it recognizes is unknown. Base qualities are not recorded, but no much larger clone differs from it by a single base.

The CDR3 regions of human TCRbeta chains were analyzed by immunosequencing. The original methods were these. TCRs in the repertoires were compared against a reference library of SARS-CoV-2-specific TCRs that had been generated with the MIRA antigen-specificity platform. Breadth was defined as the fraction of unique TCRs that were SARS-CoV-2-associated, and depth was defined as the fraction of total T cells that were SARS-CoV-2-associated. Each spike-specific TCR was assigned to its reactive spike region and to a CD4 or CD8 class using the MIRA data. Log10-transformed breadth and depth values were compared by one-way ANOVA with Sidak's multiple comparisons tests. TCRdb took this table from immuneACCESS and kept in-frame rearrangements with V and J called. Such tables lack part of the clones; where checked against another copy, unresolved V genes explain under half of the gap, and the rest is unexplained. V and J calls and clone size are those listed in that table; D and trimming were worked out from the DNA. The sample data list about 120,000 clones, and about 92% of these were observed just once. 5% of the sample is held by the ten biggest clonotypes.

The rearranged chain carries TRBV2 and TRBJ1-2, with no confident D gene call. The sample here was peripheral blood, taken 28 days after the second AZD1222 dose. The TCR was taken from an adult who received the AZD1222 COVID-19 vaccine. The CDR3 protein sequence reads: CASRIGLGSNYGYTF. The DNA sequence is given as TGTGCCAGCAGAATAGGGCTGGGGTCTAACTATGGCTACACCTTC.